One sample yielded the 17 T cell receptor beta chains listed below, sequenced in a study of blood T cells in healthy people across ages. The authors ran a second PCR of about 7 to 12 cycles using a sample-barcoded 5' primer and a J-beta primer mix. TCRdb passed the 5' RACE reads through MiXCR, listing each CDR3 protein once. In the table there are hundreds of thousands of distinct CDR3 sequences, around half of which are singletons. The sample taken for sequencing was blood. These receptor sequences come from an older man in good health.

This clonotype was counted a few times. The chain joins TRBV5-1 to TRBJ2-5, with 7 bases lining up with TRBD1. Germline V gene lookup returns CDR1 SGHRS and CDR2 YFSETQ. The CDR3 is 15 residues long. The V and J ends lost 2 bases and 7 bases, in that order; junction bases with no gene match: 11. CDR3 sequence reads: CASSFREGAGGTQYF. As DNA, the CDR3 is TGCGCCAGCAGCTTCAGAGAGGGGGCCGGTGGGACCCAGTACTTC.

The chain employs TRBV13 and TRBJ1-6; D remains ambiguous. This CDR3 is 15 amino acids long. V was clipped by 5 bases and J by 4 bases, with 12 bases between them. CDR1 PRHDT and CDR2 FYEKMQ come from the germline V gene (reference sequence). The CDR3 bases are TGTGCCAGCAGCACGCGGACGGTGTATAATTCACCCCTCCACTTT. Its translation: CASSTRTVYNSPLHF.

This clonotype appeared a single time. This clone may be a read error of a much larger clone one base away. The CDR3 region has the DNA TGTGCCAGCGGGGGGATGGTAAGGAATGAGCAGTTCTTC. Amino acid sequence: CASGGMVRNEQFF. The rearrangement links TRBV6-5 to TRBJ2-1; D might be TRBD2 (6 bases). The CDR3 covers 13 residues. Trimming left V 8 bases short and J 7 bases short, with 15 bases between. Germline V lookup: CDR1 MNHEY, CDR2 SVGAGI.

The chain couples TRBV6-2 or TRBV6-3 to TRBJ2-5; 9 bases align to TRBD2. The CDR3 sequence is 15 residues long. The V gene end was trimmed by 8 bases and the J gene end by 11 bases; junction bases not matched to a gene: 18. The germline V gene has CDR1 MNHEY and CDR2 SVGEGT. The CDR3 DNA reads TGTGCCAGCTCGGGCCCACCTAGCGGGGTCTTTGCGCAGTACTTC. Encoded protein: CASSGPPSGVFAQYF.

The chain links TRBV20-1 to TRBJ2-2, with 10 bases lining up with TRBD2. With 0 bases clipped from V and 3 bases from J, the junction kept 4 bases outside the gene matches. This CDR3 is 16 amino acids long. Germline-derived CDR1 and CDR2 are DFQATT and SNEGSKA (reference sequence). The CDR3, as DNA: TGCAGTGCTAGAGATATAGCGGGAGGTCACACCGGGGAGCTGTTTTTT. Translating gives CSARDIAGGHTGELFF.

The sample holds a few counts of this clonotype. The chain employs TRBV3-1 and TRBJ2-7, with a possible D match to TRBD2 (6 bases). CDR3 length: 15 residues. Germline CDR1 reads LGHDT; CDR2 reads YNNKEL (reference sequence). V shed 4 bases and J shed 1 base, with 14 bases lying between them. CDR3 in amino acids: CASSPRDSASYEQYF. The CDR3 DNA is TGTGCCAGCAGCCCCCGGGACTCAGCTTCCTACGAGCAGTACTTC.

The chain recombines TRBV11-2 with TRBJ2-7; 8 bases align to TRBD1. CDR3 length: 14 amino acids. Looked up from germline, CDR1 is SGHAT and CDR2 is FQNNGV. V was pared by 2 bases and J by 3 bases, with 3 bases of the junction left unmatched. The chain's CDR3 is CASSLNTGGYEQYF. DNA of the CDR3: TGTGCCAGCAGCTTAAATACAGGGGGCTACGAGCAGTACTTC.

This clonotype was seen only a few times. The chain employs TRBV29-1 and TRBJ2-7, with D possibly TRBD2 on 5 matching bases. With 4 bases removed from V and 6 bases from J, the gap between germline ends came to 10 bases. Germline values: CDR1 SQVTM, CDR2 ANQGSEA. The CDR3 is made up of 11 amino acids. The CDR3 DNA is TGCAGCGTTGCCCCAGGAGGCGAGCAGTACTTC. Translation gives CSVAPGGEQYF.

The chain carries TRBV9 and TRBJ1-2; D might be TRBD1 (5 bases). CDR3 length equals 15 residues. V lost 4 bases to trimming and J lost 5 bases, with 18 bases between them. The germline gives CDR1 SGDLS, CDR2 YYNGEE. The chain's CDR3 is CASSTPGPAMYGYTF. As DNA, the CDR3 is TGTGCCAGCAGCACCCCGGGACCGGCGATGTATGGCTACACCTTC.

V gene TRBV6-2 or TRBV6-3 combines with J gene TRBJ2-3; D gene ambiguous. The CDR3 loop spans 12 amino acids. Germline V gene data show CDR1 as MNHEY and CDR2 as SVGEGT. V lost 1 base and J 8 bases, leaving 7 bases between the germline ends. CDR3 protein: CASSYLLGTQYF. The CDR3 DNA sequence: TGTGCCAGCAGTTACTTGCTTGGTACGCAGTATTTT.

This clonotype was found a few times. The chain carries TRBV4-3 and TRBJ2-1; 9 positions match TRBD2. Germline values: CDR1 LGHNA, CDR2 YSLEER. The CDR3 consists of 16 residues. With 5 bases clipped from V and 4 bases from J, the junction kept 9 bases outside the gene matches. The CDR3 spells CASSTLAGEAYNEQFF. The CDR3 DNA sequence: TGCGCCAGCAGCACCTTAGCGGGAGAGGCATACAATGAGCAGTTCTTC.

There are many counts of this clonotype. The DNA is left out, because the CDR3 cannot be placed on it with certainty; the CDR3 is given as TCRdb lists it. The chain is built from TRBV6-6 and TRBJ1-2; TRBD1, the table's D call, lacks a check against the DNA. Germline V gene sequence: CDR1 MNHNY, CDR2 SVGAGI (reference sequence). Inclusive of both ends, the CDR3 amounts to 13 amino acids. CDR3: CASSSSGDYGYTF.

The chain links TRBV9 to TRBJ1-2; maybe TRBD1 (6 bases). Trimming pared 1 base from V and 7 bases from J, leaving 14 bases between. CDR1 SGDLS and CDR2 YYNGEE come from the germline V gene. CDR3 length equals 14 residues. Here the CDR3 reads CASSVYGGGFGYTF. The CDR3, as DNA: TGTGCCAGCAGCGTATACGGGGGCGGATTTGGCTACACCTTC. Together with reference TRBV9 and TRBJ1-2, the CDR3 gives the full variable domain: DSGVTQTPKHLITATGQRVTLRCSPRSGDLSVYWYQQSLDQGLQFLIQYYNGEERAKGNILERFSAQQFPDLHSELNLSSLELGDSALYFCASSVYGGGFGYTFGSGTRLTVV.

The rearrangement links TRBV7-8 to TRBJ1-5, with TRBD1 matching 10 bases. This CDR3 is built from 19 residues. CDR1 is SGHVS, CDR2 FQNEAQ, per germline. V shed 4 bases, J shed 0 bases, and the junction held 12 bases outside the gene matches. The CDR3 region is CASSSGTGVFRHSNQPQHF. CDR3 DNA: TGTGCCAGCAGCTCCGGGACAGGGGTTTTCCGACATAGCAATCAGCCCCAGCATTTT.

V gene TRBV12-3 or TRBV12-4 combines with J gene TRBJ1-5, with TRBD1 as a possible D gene (6 bases). The V end was cut by 3 bases, the J end by 0 bases, with 12 bases between. The CDR3 extends over 16 amino acids. The CDR3 loop reads CASSLSAGASNQPQHF. In DNA, the CDR3 is TGTGCCAGCAGTTTGTCGGCAGGGGCTAGCAATCAGCCCCAGCATTTT.

This chain joins TRBV6-1 and TRBJ1-1, with TRBD1 matching 7 bases. The trim removed 6 bases at V and 1 base at J, leaving 17 bases unmatched. The CDR3 is 18 residues long. Per the germline V gene, CDR1 is MNHNS and CDR2 is SASEGT. CDR3 protein: CASSPGGKRGLTNTEAFF. In nucleotides, the CDR3 is TGTGCCAGCAGCCCCGGGGGTAAAAGGGGGCTCACGAACACTGAAGCTTTCTTT.

The chain combines TRBV6-2 or TRBV6-3 with TRBJ2-1, with D maybe TRBD1 (5 bases). V was trimmed by 7 bases and J by 7 bases, leaving 17 bases between them. CDR1 is MNHEY and CDR2 is SVGEGT in the germline V gene. This CDR3 is built from 14 residues. In DNA form, the CDR3 reads TGTGCCAGCACTAGGGTACTCTCAGGGAATGAGCAGTTCTTC. The encoded protein is CASTRVLSGNEQFF.